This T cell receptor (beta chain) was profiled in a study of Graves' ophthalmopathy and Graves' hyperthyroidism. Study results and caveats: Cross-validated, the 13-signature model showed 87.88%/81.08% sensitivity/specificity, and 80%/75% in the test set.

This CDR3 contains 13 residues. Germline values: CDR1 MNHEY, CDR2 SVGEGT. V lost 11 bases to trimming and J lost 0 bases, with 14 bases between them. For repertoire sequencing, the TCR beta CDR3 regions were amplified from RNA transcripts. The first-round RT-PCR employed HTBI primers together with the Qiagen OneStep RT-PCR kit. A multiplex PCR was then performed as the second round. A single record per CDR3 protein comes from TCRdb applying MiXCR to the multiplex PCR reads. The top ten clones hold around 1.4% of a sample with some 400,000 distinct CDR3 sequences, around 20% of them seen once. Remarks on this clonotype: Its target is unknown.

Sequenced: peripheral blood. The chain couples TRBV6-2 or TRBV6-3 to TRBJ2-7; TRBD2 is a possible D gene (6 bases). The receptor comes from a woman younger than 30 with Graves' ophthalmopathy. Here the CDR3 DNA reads TGTGCCGGAGGGGACCCAAGCTCCTACGAGCAGTACTTC. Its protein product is CAGGDPSSYEQYF.